This passage covers 14 T cell receptor beta chains from one sample sequenced in a study of cytomegalovirus exposure and HLA in healthy donors. With 60 Vbeta and 13 Jbeta primers, the PCR was carried out. Repertoires were generated with immunoSEQ multiplex PCR, while TCRdb's copy carries only in-frame clones and drops some. This sample has 150,000 to 200,000 clones, with approximately 75% found just once. The sequenced material came from PBMCs. All receptors come from a man aged 30-40 years in good health and CMV-seropositive.

Remarks on this clone: Germline is not matched at one junction end, which may reflect a read error. Other DNA sequences of this sample code for an identical CDR3. The chain joins TRBV2 to TRBJ2-7; D is perhaps TRBD2 (5 bases). Germline-derived CDR1 and CDR2 are SNHLY and FYNNEI. This CDR3 is built from 14 residues. The CDR3: CASNPDGVFYEQYF. The CDR3 DNA is TGCGCCAGCAACCCGGACGGGGTCTTCTACGAGCAGTACTTC.

V is TRBV27 and J is TRBJ2-5; D ambiguous. The CDR3 extends over 13 amino acids. Germline V CDR1 and CDR2: MNHEY, SMNVEV (reference sequence). The ends were cut back, 3 bases at V and 0 bases at J, with 5 bases in the middle. The CDR3 DNA is TGTGCCAGCAGTTTCGGGTACCAAGAGACCCAGTACTTC. This encodes CASSFGYQETQYF.

This clone is a singleton in its sample. The J gene is TRBJ1-2, the V gene TRBV5-1, with a tentative D call TRBD1 (5 bases). The germline V gene encodes CDR1 SGHRS and CDR2 YFSETQ. CDR3 length equals 14 residues. Trimming took off 6 bases at V and 3 bases at J, with 15 bases between the two ends. CDR3 bases: TGCGCCAGCACCCGAGGTGGGGCAGACTATGGCTACACCTTC. This sequence encodes CASTRGGADYGYTF.

The V gene is TRBV4-1, the J gene TRBJ2-1; 9 bases fit TRBD1. Trimming took 5 bases from V and 5 from J; bases not matched to a gene: 7. The CDR3 spans 15 residues. Germline lookup yields CDR1 MGHRA and CDR2 YSYEKL. The CDR3 is CASSGRDRVDNEQFF. For the CDR3, the DNA is TGCGCCAGCAGCGGCCGGGACAGGGTTGACAATGAGCAGTTCTTC.

This clone was seen a few times. The chain carries TRBV30 and TRBJ2-5; perhaps TRBD2 as D (5 bases). This CDR3 contains 12 residues. CDR1 GTSNPN and CDR2 SVGIG come from the germline V gene (reference sequence). V lost 2 bases to trimming and J lost 1 base, with 5 bases between them. The CDR3 nucleotides are TGTGCCTGGAGTAGCGGCCAAGAGACCCAGTACTTC. Amino acids: CAWSSGQETQYF.

The gene calls are TRBV2 and TRBJ1-2, with TRBD1 matching 10 bases. Germline CDR1 is SNHLY and CDR2 is FYNNEI. This CDR3 comprises 13 residues. V was clipped by 3 bases and J by 8 bases; unmatched bases: 3. The CDR3 DNA reads as TGTGCCAGCAGTGAGGGACAGGGGAACGGCTACACCTTC. It specifies CASSEGQGNGYTF.

Concerning this clone itself: The same CDR3 can be traced to other DNA sequences in this sample. The V gene is TRBV28, the J gene TRBJ1-4, with a weak D call TRBD1 (5 bases). V lost 6 bases to trimming and J lost 3 bases, with 11 bases between them. CDR1 MDHEN and CDR2 SYDVKM come from the germline V gene. The CDR3 loop spans 14 amino acids. CDR3 nucleotide sequence: TGTGCCAGCAGCCCCCAGGGTTCTAATGAAAAACTGTTTTTT. Residues: CASSPQGSNEKLFF.

CDR3 region: CATSREDRGYYGYTF. The CDR3 DNA follows: TGTGCCACCAGCAGAGAGGACAGGGGGTACTATGGCTACACCTTC. J is TRBJ1-2 and V is TRBV15; 10 nucleotides align to TRBD1. The germline gives CDR1 LNHNV, CDR2 YYDKDF (reference sequence). Germline trimming cut 0 bases from V and 3 bases from J; bases unmatched to any gene: 1. This CDR3 region has 15 residues.

V is TRBV28 and J is TRBJ2-7; 7 bases are shared with TRBD1. Germline V gives CDR1 MDHEN, CDR2 SYDVKM. Trimming cost V 6 bases and J 5 bases; bases outside gene matches: 13. This CDR3 has 15 residues. Here the CDR3 reads CASSRLQGPVDEQYF. DNA of the CDR3: TGTGCCAGCAGCCGATTACAGGGGCCGGTCGACGAGCAGTACTTC.

The chain has TRBV6-5 and TRBJ2-2; TRBD2 matches 7 bases. The CDR3 has 14 residues. The V gene's germline CDR1 is MNHEY and CDR2 SVGAGI. J gave up 6 bases and V 2 bases, and 3 bases lay outside the gene matches. CDR3 sequence (DNA): TGTGCCAGCAGTTACGCGGGGGTGGCCGGGGAGCTGTTTTTT. Translating it yields CASSYAGVAGELFF.

The CDR3 region is CASSFSGSSYNSPLHF. The CDR3 DNA reads as TGTGCCAGCAGTTTCTCGGGGAGCTCCTATAATTCACCCCTCCACTTT. The chain combines TRBV28 with TRBJ1-6; D remains unclear. Looked up from germline, CDR1 is MDHEN and CDR2 is SYDVKM. The CDR3 extends over 16 amino acids. V lost 3 bases and J 0 bases, leaving 9 bases between the germline ends.

This clone was recorded once. This chain connects TRBV7-2 to TRBJ2-6; 11 nucleotides match TRBD2. Germline trimming cut 1 base from V and 0 bases from J; bases unmatched to any gene: 5. This CDR3 is built from 19 residues. CDR1 and CDR2 from the germline V gene are SGHTA and FQGNSA. The chain's CDR3 is CASSLGLAGGNSGANVLTF. The CDR3 DNA is TGTGCCAGCAGCTTAGGGCTAGCGGGGGGTAACTCTGGGGCCAACGTCCTGACTTTC.

The V gene is TRBV5-1, the J gene TRBJ2-5; 9 nucleotides match TRBD2. Unmatched junction bases numbered 5, after V lost 0 bases and J lost 5 bases. The CDR3 runs to 15 residues. The V gene's germline CDR1 is SGHRS and CDR2 YFSETQ. The CDR3 DNA reads TGCGCCAGCAGCTTGGTTAGCGGGGGTGCGGAGACCCAGTACTTC. It translates to CASSLVSGGAETQYF.

This clone was counted once. V is TRBV7-3 and J is TRBJ2-1, with 9 bases fitting TRBD1. After removal of 5 bases from V and 8 bases from J, the junction contained 7 bases not matched to a gene. Germline V CDR1 and CDR2: SGHTA, FQGTGA. The CDR3 runs to 14 residues. The CDR3 loop is CASSPGTGRDEQFF. Here the CDR3 DNA reads TGTGCCAGCAGCCCAGGGACAGGGAGGGATGAGCAGTTCTTC. Variable domain in full (rest from reference TRBV7-3 and TRBJ2-1): GAGVSQTPSNKVTEKGKYVELRCDPISGHTALYWYRQSLGQGPEFLIYFQGTGAADDSGLPNDRFFAVRPEGSVSTLKIQRTERGDSAVYLCASSPGTGRDEQFFGPGTRLTVL.